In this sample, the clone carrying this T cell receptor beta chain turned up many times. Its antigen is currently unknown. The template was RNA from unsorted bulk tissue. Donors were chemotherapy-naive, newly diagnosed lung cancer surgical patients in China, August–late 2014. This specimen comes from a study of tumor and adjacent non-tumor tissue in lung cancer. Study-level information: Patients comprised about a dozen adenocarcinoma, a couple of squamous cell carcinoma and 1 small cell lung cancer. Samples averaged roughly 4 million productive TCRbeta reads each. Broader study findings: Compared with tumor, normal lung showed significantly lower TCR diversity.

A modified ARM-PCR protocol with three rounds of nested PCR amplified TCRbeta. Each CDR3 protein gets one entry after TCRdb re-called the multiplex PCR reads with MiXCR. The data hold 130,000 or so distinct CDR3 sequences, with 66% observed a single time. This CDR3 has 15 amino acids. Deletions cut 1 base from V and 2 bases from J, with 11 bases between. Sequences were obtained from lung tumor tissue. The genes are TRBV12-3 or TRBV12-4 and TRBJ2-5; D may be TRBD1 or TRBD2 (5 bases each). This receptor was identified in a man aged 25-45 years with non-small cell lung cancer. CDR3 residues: CASSLGGTSQETQYF. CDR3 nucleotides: TGTGCCAGCAGTTTAGGGGGGACCTCACAAGAGACCCAGTACTTC.